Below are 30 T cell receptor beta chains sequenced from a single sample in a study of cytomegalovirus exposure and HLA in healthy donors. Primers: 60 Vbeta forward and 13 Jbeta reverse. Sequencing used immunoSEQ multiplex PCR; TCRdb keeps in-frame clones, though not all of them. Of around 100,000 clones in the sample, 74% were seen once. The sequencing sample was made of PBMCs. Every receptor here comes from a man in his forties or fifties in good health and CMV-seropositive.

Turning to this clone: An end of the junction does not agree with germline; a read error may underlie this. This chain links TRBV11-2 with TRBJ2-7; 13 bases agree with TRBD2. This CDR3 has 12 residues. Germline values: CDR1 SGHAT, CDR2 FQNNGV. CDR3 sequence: CASSPGLAGARF. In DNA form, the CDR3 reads TGTGCCAGCAGCCCCGGACTAGCGGGAGCTAGATTC.

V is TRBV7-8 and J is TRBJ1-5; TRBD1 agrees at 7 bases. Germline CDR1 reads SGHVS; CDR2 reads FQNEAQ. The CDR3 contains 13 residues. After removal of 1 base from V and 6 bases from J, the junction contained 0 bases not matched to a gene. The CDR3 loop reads CASSLDRGQPQHF. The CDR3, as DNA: TGTGCCAGCAGCTTAGACAGGGGTCAGCCCCAGCATTTT.

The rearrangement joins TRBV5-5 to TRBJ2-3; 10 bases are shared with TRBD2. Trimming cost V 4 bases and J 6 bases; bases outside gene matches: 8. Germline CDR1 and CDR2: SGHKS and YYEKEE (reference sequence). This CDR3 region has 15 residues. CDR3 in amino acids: CASSNRAGGLDTQYF. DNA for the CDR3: TGTGCCAGCAGCAACCGAGCGGGGGGGTTGGATACGCAGTATTTT.

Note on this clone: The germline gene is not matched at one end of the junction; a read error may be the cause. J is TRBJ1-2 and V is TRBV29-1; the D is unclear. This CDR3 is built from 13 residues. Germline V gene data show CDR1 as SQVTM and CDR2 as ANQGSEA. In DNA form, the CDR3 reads TGCAGCGCTGAACGGGGAGCTTACTATGGCTACACCTTC. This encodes CSAERGAYYGYTF.

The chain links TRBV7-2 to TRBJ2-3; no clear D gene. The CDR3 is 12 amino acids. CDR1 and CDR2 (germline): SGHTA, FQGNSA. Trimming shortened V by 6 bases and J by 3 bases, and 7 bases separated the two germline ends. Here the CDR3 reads CASSPATDTQYF. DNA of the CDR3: TGTGCCAGCAGTCCAGCGACAGATACGCAGTATTTT. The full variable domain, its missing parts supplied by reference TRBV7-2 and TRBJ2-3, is GAGVSQSPSNKVTEKGKDVELRCDPISGHTALYWYRQSLGQGLEFLIYFQGNSAPDKSGLPSDRFSAERTGGSVSTLTIQRTQQEDSAVYLCASSPATDTQYFGPGTRLTVL.

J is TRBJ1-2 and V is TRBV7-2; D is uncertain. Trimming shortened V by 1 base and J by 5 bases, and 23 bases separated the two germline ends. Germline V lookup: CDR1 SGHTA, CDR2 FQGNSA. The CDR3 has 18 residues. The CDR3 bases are TGTGCCAGCAGCTTAGTGAGTACCGGGCCCCTAGCCCCTTATGGCTACACCTTC. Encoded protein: CASSLVSTGPLAPYGYTF.

In nucleotides, the CDR3 is TGTGCCAGCAGTCCGTCGAACAGGGACCTCAATGAGCAGTTCTTC. Encoded protein: CASSPSNRDLNEQFF. This rearrangement joins TRBV7-8 to TRBJ2-1, with D perhaps matching TRBD1 (6 bases). The germline V gene has CDR1 SGHVS and CDR2 FQNEAQ. The CDR3 runs 15 residues. V gave up 6 bases and J gave up 6 bases, with 18 bases separating them. Full variable domain (outside the CDR3, taken from reference TRBV7-8 and TRBJ2-1): GAGVSQSPRYKVAKRGQDVALRCDPISGHVSLFWYQQALGQGPEFLTYFQNEAQLDKSGLPSDRFFAERPEGSVSTLKIQRTQQEDSAVYLCASSPSNRDLNEQFFGPGTRLTVL.

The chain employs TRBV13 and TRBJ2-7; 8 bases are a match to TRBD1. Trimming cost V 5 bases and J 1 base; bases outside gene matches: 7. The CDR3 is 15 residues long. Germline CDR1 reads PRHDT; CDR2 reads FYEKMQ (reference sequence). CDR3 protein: CASSHGQGLSYEQYF. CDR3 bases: TGTGCCAGCAGCCACGGACAGGGCCTATCCTACGAGCAGTACTTC.

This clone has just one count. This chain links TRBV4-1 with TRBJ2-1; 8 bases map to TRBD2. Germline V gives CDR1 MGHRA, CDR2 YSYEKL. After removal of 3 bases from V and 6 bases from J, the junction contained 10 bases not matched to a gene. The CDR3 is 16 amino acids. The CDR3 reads CASSHPGGLGGNEQFF. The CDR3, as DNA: TGCGCCAGCAGCCATCCTGGGGGACTAGGGGGCAATGAGCAGTTCTTC.

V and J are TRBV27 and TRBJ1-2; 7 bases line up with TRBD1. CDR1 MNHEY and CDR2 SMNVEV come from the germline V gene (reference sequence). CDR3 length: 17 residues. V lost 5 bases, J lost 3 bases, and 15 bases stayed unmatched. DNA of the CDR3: TGTGCCAGCAGTCAAGGCGCGGGGACAGTGCAGGACTATGGCTACACCTTC. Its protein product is CASSQGAGTVQDYGYTF.

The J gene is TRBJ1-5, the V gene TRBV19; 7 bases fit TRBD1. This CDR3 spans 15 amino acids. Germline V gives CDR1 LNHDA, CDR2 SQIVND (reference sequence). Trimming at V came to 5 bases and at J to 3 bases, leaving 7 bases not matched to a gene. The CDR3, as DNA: TGTGCCAGTAGTTGGCAGGGGGGACCCAATCAGCCCCAGCATTTT. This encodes CASSWQGGPNQPQHF.

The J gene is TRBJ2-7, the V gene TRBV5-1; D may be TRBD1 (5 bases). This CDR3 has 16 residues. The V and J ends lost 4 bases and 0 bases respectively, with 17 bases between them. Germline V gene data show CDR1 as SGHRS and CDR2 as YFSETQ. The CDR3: CASSPDPQTASYEQYF. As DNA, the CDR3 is TGCGCCAGCAGCCCCGATCCTCAGACAGCCTCCTACGAGCAGTACTTC.

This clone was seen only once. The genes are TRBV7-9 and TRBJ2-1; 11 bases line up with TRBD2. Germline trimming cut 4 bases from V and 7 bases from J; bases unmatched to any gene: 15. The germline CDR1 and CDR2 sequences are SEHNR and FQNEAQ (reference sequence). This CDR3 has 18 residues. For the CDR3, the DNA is TGTGCCAGCAGCTCCACCTACTCACTAGCGGGAGTCTATAATGAGCAGTTCTTC. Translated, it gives CASSSTYSLAGVYNEQFF.

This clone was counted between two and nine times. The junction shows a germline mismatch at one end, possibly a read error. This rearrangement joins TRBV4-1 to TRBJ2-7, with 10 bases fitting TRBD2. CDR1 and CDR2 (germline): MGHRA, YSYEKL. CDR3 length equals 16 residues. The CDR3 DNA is TGTGCCAGCAGCCAAGATCGCCAGCGGGGGGGCTACGAGCAGTACTTC. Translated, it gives CASSQDRQRGGYEQYF.

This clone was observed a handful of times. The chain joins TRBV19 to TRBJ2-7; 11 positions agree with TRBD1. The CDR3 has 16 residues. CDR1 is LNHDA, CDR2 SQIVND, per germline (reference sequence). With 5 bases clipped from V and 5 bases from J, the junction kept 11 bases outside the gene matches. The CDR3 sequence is CASSFSGTGGWNEQYF. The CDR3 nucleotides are TGTGCCAGTAGTTTTTCCGGGACAGGGGGATGGAACGAGCAGTACTTC. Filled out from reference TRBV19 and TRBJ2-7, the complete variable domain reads DGGITQSPKYLFRKEGQNVTLSCEQNLNHDAMYWYRQDPGQGLRLIYYSQIVNDFQKGDIAEGYSVSREKKESFPLTVTSAQKNPTAFYLCASSFSGTGGWNEQYFGPGTRLTVT.

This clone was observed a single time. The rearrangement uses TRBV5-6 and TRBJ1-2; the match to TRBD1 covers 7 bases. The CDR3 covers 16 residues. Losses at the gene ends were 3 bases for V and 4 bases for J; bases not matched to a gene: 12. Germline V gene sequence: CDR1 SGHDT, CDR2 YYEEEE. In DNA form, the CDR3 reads TGTGCCAGCAGCTCGATGCACAGGGGTCCCACCTATGGCTACACCTTC. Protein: CASSSMHRGPTYGYTF.

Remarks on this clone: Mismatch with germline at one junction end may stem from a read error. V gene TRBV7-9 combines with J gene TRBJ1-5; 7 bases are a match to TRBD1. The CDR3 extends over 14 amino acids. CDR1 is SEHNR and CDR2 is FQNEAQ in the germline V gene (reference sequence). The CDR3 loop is CSSSLGQGNQPQHF. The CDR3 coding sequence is TGTTCCAGCAGCTTAGGACAGGGCAATCAGCCCCAGCATTTT.

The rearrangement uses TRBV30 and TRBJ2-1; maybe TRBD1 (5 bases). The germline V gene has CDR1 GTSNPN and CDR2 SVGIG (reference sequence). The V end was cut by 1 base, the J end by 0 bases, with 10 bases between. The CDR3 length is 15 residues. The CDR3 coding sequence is TGTGCCTGGAGTGGGGGCCTAAACTCCTACAATGAGCAGTTCTTC. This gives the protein CAWSGGLNSYNEQFF.

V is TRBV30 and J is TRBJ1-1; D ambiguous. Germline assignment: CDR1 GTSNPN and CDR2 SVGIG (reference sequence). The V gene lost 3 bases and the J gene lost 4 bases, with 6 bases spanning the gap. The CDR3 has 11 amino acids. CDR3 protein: CAWRETTEAFF. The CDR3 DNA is TGTGCCTGGAGGGAGACCACTGAAGCTTTCTTT.

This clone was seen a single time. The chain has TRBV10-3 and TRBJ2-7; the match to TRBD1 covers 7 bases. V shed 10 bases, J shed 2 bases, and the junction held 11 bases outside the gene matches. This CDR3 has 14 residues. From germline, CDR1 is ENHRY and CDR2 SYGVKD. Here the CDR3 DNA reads TGTGCCACCGTAGGACAGGTTGGGGCCTACGAGCAGTACTTC. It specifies CATVGQVGAYEQYF.

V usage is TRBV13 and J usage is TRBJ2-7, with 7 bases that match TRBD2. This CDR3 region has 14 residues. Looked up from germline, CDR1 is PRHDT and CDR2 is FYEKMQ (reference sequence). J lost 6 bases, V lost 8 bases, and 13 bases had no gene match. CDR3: CASRLGGRGPEQYF. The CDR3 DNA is TGTGCCAGCCGCCTTGGCGGGAGAGGGCCCGAGCAGTACTTC.

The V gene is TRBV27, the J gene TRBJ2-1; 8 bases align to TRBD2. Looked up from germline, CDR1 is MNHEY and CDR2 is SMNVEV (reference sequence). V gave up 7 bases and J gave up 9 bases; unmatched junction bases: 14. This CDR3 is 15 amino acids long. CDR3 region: CASTSGGPSQGEQFF. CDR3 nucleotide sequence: TGTGCCAGCACCTCGGGAGGGCCCTCTCAGGGTGAGCAGTTCTTC.

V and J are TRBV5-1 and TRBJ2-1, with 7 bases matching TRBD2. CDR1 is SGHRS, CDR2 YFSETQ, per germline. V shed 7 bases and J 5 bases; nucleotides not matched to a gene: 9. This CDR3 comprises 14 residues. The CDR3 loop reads CASPRGIPHNEQFF. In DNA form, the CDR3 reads TGCGCCAGCCCGCGGGGGATCCCTCACAATGAGCAGTTCTTC.

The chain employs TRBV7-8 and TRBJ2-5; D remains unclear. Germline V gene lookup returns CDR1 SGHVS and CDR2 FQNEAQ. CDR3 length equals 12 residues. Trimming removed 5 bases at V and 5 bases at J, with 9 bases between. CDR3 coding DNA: TGTGCCAGCAGCCCCCAGGCCGAGACCCAGTACTTC. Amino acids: CASSPQAETQYF. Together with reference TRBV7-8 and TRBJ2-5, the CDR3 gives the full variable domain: GAGVSQSPRYKVAKRGQDVALRCDPISGHVSLFWYQQALGQGPEFLTYFQNEAQLDKSGLPSDRFFAERPEGSVSTLKIQRTQQEDSAVYLCASSPQAETQYFGPGTRLLVL.

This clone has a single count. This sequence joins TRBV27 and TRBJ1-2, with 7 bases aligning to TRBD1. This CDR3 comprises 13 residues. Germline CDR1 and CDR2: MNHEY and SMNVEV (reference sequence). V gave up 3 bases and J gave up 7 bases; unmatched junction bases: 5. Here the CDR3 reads CASSLVQGGGYTF. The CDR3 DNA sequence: TGTGCCAGCAGTTTGGTGCAGGGGGGTGGCTACACCTTC.

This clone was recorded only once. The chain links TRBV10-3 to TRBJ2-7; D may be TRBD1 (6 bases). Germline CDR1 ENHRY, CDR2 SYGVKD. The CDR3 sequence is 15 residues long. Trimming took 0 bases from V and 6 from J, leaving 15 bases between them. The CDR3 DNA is TGTGCCATCAGTGAGTCCAGACAGGTTGGGTGCGAGCAGTACTTC. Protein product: CAISESRQVGCEQYF.

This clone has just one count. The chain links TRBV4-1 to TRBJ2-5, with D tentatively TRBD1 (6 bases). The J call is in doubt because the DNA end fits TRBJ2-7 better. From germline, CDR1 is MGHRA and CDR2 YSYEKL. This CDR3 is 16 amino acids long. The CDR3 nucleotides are TGCGCCAGCAGCCAAGATGCCGGCAGGGGAGCGTACGAGCAGTACTTC. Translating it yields CASSQDAGRGAYEQYF.

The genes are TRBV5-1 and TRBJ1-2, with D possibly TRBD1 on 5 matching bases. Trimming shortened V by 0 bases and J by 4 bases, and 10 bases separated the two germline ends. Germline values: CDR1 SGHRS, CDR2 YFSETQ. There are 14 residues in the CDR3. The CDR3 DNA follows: TGCGCCAGCAGCTTGGTTGGGGGGAGCTATGGCTACACCTTC. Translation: CASSLVGGSYGYTF.

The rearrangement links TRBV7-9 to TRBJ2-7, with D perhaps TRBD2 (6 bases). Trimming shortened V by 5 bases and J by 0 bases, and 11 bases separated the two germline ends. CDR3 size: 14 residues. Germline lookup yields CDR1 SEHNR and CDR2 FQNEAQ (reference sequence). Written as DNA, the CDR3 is TGTGCCAGCAGCGGAGGGCGGGACTCCTACGAGCAGTACTTC. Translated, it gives CASSGGRDSYEQYF.

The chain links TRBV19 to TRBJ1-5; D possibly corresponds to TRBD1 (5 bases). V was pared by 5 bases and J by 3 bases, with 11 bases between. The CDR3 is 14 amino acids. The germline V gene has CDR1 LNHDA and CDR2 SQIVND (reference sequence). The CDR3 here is CASSPGGLNQPQHF. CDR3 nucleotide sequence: TGTGCCAGTAGTCCGGGGGGACTCAATCAGCCCCAGCATTTT. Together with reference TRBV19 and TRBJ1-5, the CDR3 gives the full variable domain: DGGITQSPKYLFRKEGQNVTLSCEQNLNHDAMYWYRQDPGQGLRLIYYSQIVNDFQKGDIAEGYSVSREKKESFPLTVTSAQKNPTAFYLCASSPGGLNQPQHFGDGTRLSIL.